The 13 T cell receptor beta chains below were found in one sample sequenced in a study of PD-1 blockade in classical Hodgkin lymphoma. Each of the patients experienced relapse following autologous stem cell transplantation, and their brentuximab vedotin exposure differed. Sequenced by immunoSEQ multiplex PCR; TCRdb stores in-frame clones only, minus some. The sample has roughly 96,000 clones; nearly 90% are singletons. Material: peripheral blood mononuclear cells (PBMCs), obtained before the second cycle of nivolumab. The source of these receptors is a human donor with classical Hodgkin lymphoma.

The CDR3 coding sequence is TGTGCCAGTACCCTAGCGGGGGGGCCTCCCGGGGAGCTGTTTTTT. Translation gives CASTLAGGPPGELFF. V and J are TRBV19 and TRBJ2-2, with TRBD2 matching over 12 bases. Germline lookup yields CDR1 LNHDA and CDR2 SQIVND (reference sequence). Trimming took 7 bases from V and 6 from J; bases not matched to a gene: 6. CDR3 length: 15 residues.

This chain joins TRBV28 and TRBJ2-7; D gene unclear. CDR1 is MDHEN and CDR2 is SYDVKM in the germline V gene. V was shortened by 3 bases and J by 1 base, with 7 bases between the two germline ends. The CDR3 is 13 amino acids. The chain's CDR3 is CASSLDGSYEQYF. The CDR3 nucleotides read TGTGCCAGCAGTTTGGACGGATCCTACGAGCAGTACTTC.

This chain joins TRBV18 and TRBJ2-7, with 11 bases matching TRBD1. This CDR3 region has 16 residues. Germline loops: CDR1 KGHSH, CDR2 LQKENI. J was trimmed by 3 bases and V by 5 bases; bases with no gene match: 9. The CDR3 sequence is CASSSIPGQGVYEQYF. In DNA form, the CDR3 reads TGTGCCAGCTCATCAATACCGGGACAGGGGGTCTACGAGCAGTACTTC. Supplemented by reference TRBV18 and TRBJ2-7, the full variable domain reads NAGVMQNPRHLVRRRGQEARLRCSPMKGHSHVYWYRQLPEEGLKFMVYLQKENIIDESGMPKERFSAEFPKEGPSILRIQQVVRGDSAAYFCASSSIPGQGVYEQYFGPGTRLTVT.

This clone was detected once. This chain joins TRBV5-1 and TRBJ1-1; no firm D call. Per the germline V gene, CDR1 is SGHRS and CDR2 is YFSETQ. The V and J ends lost 4 bases and 1 base respectively, with 14 bases between them. The CDR3 consists of 15 residues. The CDR3 DNA is TGCGCCAGCAGCCCTGGCGGGTTTAAGAACACTGAAGCTTTCTTT. Translation: CASSPGGFKNTEAFF.

This clone was seen only once. CDR3 loop: CATSRGDRGYEQYF. The CDR3 coding sequence is TGTGCCACCAGCAGAGGGGACAGGGGATACGAGCAGTACTTC. This chain links TRBV15 with TRBJ2-7; 10 nucleotides match TRBD1. J gave up 4 bases and V 1 base, and 1 base lay outside the gene matches. The CDR3 has 14 amino acids. Germline lookup yields CDR1 LNHNV and CDR2 YYDKDF (reference sequence).

The chain recombines TRBV11-2 with TRBJ2-1, with D uncertain. The V and J ends lost 1 base and 6 bases respectively, with 13 bases between them. Germline V CDR1 and CDR2: SGHAT, FQNNGV. CDR3 length equals 15 residues. The CDR3, as DNA: TGTGCCAGCAGCTTAGTGGCGTCAGGCGGCAATGAGCAGTTCTTC. This translates into CASSLVASGGNEQFF.

The chain employs TRBV18 and TRBJ2-3; the D is unclear. V lost 4 bases and J lost 5, with 7 bases in between. There are 12 residues in the CDR3. CDR1 is KGHSH, CDR2 LQKENI, per germline. The CDR3 bases are TGTGCCAGCTCACTTCGACAAGATACGCAGTATTTT. Encoded protein: CASSLRQDTQYF.

This clone was seen a single time. This chain uses TRBV5-1 with TRBJ1-4; possible D gene TRBD1, 6 bases. The V gene's germline CDR1 is SGHRS and CDR2 YFSETQ. The CDR3 is made up of 13 amino acids. V was pared by 2 bases and J by 7 bases, with 9 bases between. The DNA of the CDR3 is TGCGCCAGCAGCTTACAGGGTGGTGAAAAACTGTTTTTT. Its translation is CASSLQGGEKLFF.

This clone was counted a single time. The chain uses TRBV6-1 and TRBJ2-2; D is ambiguous. CDR1 and CDR2 from the germline V gene are MNHNS and SASEGT. V was cut by 1 base and J by 5 bases, with 17 bases left in between. The length of the CDR3 is 17 residues. The CDR3 loop reads CASSEGTAAVETGELFF. CDR3 bases: TGTGCCAGCAGTGAAGGAACGGCCGCAGTGGAAACCGGGGAGCTGTTTTTT.

V usage is TRBV10-1 and J usage is TRBJ2-2, with D tentatively TRBD2 (5 bases). The V gene's germline CDR1 is WNHNN and CDR2 SYGVQD (reference sequence). The V and J ends lost 8 bases and 4 bases respectively, with 8 bases between them. The CDR3 is made up of 12 amino acids. CDR3 nucleotide sequence: TGCGCCAGCCGGGCGGGCACCGGGGAGCTGTTTTTT. Its protein product is CASRAGTGELFF.

With regard to this clone: The junction departs from germline at one end; a sequencing error may be responsible. The chain has TRBV7-6 and TRBJ2-3; TRBD1 might be the D (5 bases). The CDR3 covers 13 residues. The germline V gene encodes CDR1 SGHVS and CDR2 FNYEAQ. The CDR3 loop is CASNLGATDTQYF. DNA of the CDR3: TGTGCCAGCAACTTAGGGGCGACAGATACGCAGTATTTT.

The chain links TRBV28 to TRBJ1-1; D is unresolved. V was cut by 7 bases and J by 1 base, with 10 bases left in between. The CDR3 sequence is 13 residues long. The germline V gene has CDR1 MDHEN and CDR2 SYDVKM. The CDR3 DNA follows: TGTGCCAGCACCCCGAGTCGGAACACTGAAGCTTTCTTT. This sequence encodes CASTPSRNTEAFF.

The genes are TRBV7-2 and TRBJ1-6; 7 bases are shared with TRBD1. V lost 5 bases and J lost 4; bases outside the gene matches: 2. In germline, CDR1 is SGHTA, CDR2 FQGNSA. CDR3 size: 14 residues. This CDR3 reads CASSIQGYNSPLHF. The CDR3, as DNA: TGTGCCAGCAGCATACAGGGGTATAATTCACCCCTCCACTTT.